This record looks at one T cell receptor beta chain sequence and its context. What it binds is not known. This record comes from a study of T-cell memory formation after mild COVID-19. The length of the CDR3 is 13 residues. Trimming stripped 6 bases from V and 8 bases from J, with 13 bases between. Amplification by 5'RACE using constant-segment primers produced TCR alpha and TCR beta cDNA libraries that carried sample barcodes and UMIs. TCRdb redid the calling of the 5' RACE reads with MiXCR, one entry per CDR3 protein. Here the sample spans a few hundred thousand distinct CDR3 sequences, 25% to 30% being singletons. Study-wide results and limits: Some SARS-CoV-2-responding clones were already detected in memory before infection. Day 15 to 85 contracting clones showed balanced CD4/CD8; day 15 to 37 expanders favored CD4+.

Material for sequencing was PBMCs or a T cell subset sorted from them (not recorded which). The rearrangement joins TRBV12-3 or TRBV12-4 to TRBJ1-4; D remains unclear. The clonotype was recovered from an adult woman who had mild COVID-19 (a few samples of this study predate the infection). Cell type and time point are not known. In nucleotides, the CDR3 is TGTGCCAGCAGCCCCGCCCCCGGGGAAAAACTGTTTTTT. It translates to CASSPAPGEKLFF.